These T cell receptor beta chains were read from a single sample in a study of cytomegalovirus exposure and HLA in healthy donors. Sequencing used immunoSEQ multiplex PCR; TCRdb keeps in-frame clones, though not all of them. The sample contains roughly 98,000 clones, about 90% of which appear only once. Sequencing was done on a sample of PBMCs. Receptors originate from a man between 18 and 29 years old in good health and CMV-seropositive. The CDR3 runs from the conserved cysteine through the conserved F or W. Fields, in order: V gene, D gene, J gene, CDR3 protein. D genes are given only for firm matches.

TRBV6-1	TRBD1	TRBJ1-1	CASSEAGGRGLPEAFF
TRBV5-1	TRBD1	TRBJ1-2	CASSPQTGDYGYTF
TRBV5-6	.	TRBJ2-5	CASSPLPTGFGIETQYF
TRBV9	.	TRBJ2-1	CASSPPLVYNEQFF
TRBV19	TRBD1	TRBJ2-7	CASRQRVTGYDEQYF
TRBV7-8	.	TRBJ2-2	CASSLGFLPTNTGELFF
TRBV5-1	.	TRBJ2-1	CASSLGARPNYNEQFF
TRBV9	.	TRBJ1-3	CASSVGQPFSGNTIYF
TRBV6-1	TRBD1	TRBJ2-7	CASSEKGGTGGYEQYF
TRBV7-6	.	TRBJ2-5	CASSLDSIRETQYF
TRBV2	TRBD1	TRBJ1-5	CASSPTGRFQPQHF
TRBV7-2	.	TRBJ2-1	CASSLIGTGMNEQFF
TRBV7-2	TRBD1	TRBJ2-7	CASSLAAIVGQGPGEQYF
TRBV15	.	TRBJ1-5	CATSRDRGDPQHF
TRBV5-6	.	TRBJ1-5	CASSLNGDQPQHF
TRBV4-3	.	TRBJ1-2	CASSQGQDLYTF
TRBV5-1	.	TRBJ2-6	CASSLGFRGRSGANVLTF
TRBV15	TRBD2	TRBJ2-3	CATSRTPPSGGDTQYF
TRBV4-3	.	TRBJ2-3	CASSRKGSRRRNTDTQYF
TRBV9	.	TRBJ2-1	CASSKGEGSYNEQFF
TRBV4-1	.	TRBJ1-2	CASSQDPGSYGYTF
TRBV5-1	TRBD1	TRBJ1-5	CASSSGQGQDQPQHF
TRBV28	.	TRBJ1-2	CASSLPTGSYGYTF
TRBV2	.	TRBJ1-3	CASSKDSSSGNTIYF
TRBV27	.	TRBJ2-7	CASSLLQGYEQYF
TRBV11-3	TRBD2	TRBJ2-5	CASSLASGHQETQYF
TRBV7-3	TRBD2	TRBJ2-1	CASSPGTTYNEQFF
TRBV18	TRBD2	TRBJ2-3	CASSPGLAGGLGTQYF
TRBV9	TRBD1	TRBJ1-2	CASSNILTGVNGYTF
TRBV19	.	TRBJ2-7	CASSNAPLRGYEQYF
TRBV5-6	.	TRBJ1-1	CASSWKTGNTEAFF
TRBV28	TRBD1	TRBJ1-5	CASSGTVYQPQHF
TRBV6-6	.	TRBJ2-5	CASSYRGQTQYF
TRBV28	.	TRBJ1-4	CASRPPTDNEKLFF